The 30 T cell receptor beta chains given below trace back to one sample, sequenced in a study of blood T cells in healthy people across ages. The second PCR ran about 6 to 12 cycles with a sample-barcoded 5' primer and J-beta primers. From the 5' RACE reads, TCRdb called clonotypes with MiXCR, one entry per CDR3 protein. Of more than 650,000 distinct CDR3 sequences in the sample, 22% were seen once. The sequenced sample was blood. The receptor set was obtained from an older man in good health.

This clonotype came up a few times. The rearrangement links TRBV15 to TRBJ2-3; TRBD2 matches at 13 bases. With V trimmed by 4 bases and J by 3 bases, 7 bases remained unmatched. Germline CDR1 and CDR2: LNHNV and YYDKDF (reference sequence). The length of the CDR3 is 17 residues. CDR3: CATSTSGLAGVTDTQYF. DNA of the CDR3: TGTGCCACCAGCACTTCCGGACTAGCGGGGGTGACAGATACGCAGTATTTT.

V gene TRBV7-2 combines with J gene TRBJ2-3, with D perhaps matching TRBD1 (5 bases). The CDR3 consists of 14 residues. Trimming pared 8 bases from V and 2 bases from J, leaving 14 bases between. Germline CDR1 SGHTA, CDR2 FQGNSA. The CDR3 loop reads CASGPTRDTDTQYF. The CDR3 region has the DNA TGTGCCAGCGGCCCTACCAGGGACACAGATACGCAGTATTTT.

The V call is TRBV14, the J call TRBJ1-2; D not resolved. Germline V lookup: CDR1 SGHDN, CDR2 FVKESK. The CDR3 is made up of 15 amino acids. The germline V and J ends were trimmed by 1 base and 3 bases, with 12 bases remaining between them. This chain's CDR3 is CASSQGHFEDYGYTF. The DNA for the CDR3 is TGTGCCAGCAGCCAAGGACACTTCGAGGACTATGGCTACACCTTC.

V is TRBV5-6 and J is TRBJ2-5; perhaps TRBD1 as D (6 bases). The J call is uncertain, as TRBJ2-1 better fits the DNA end. Germline lookup yields CDR1 SGHDT and CDR2 YYEEEE. This CDR3 is 16 amino acids long. In DNA, the CDR3 is TGTGCCAGCAGCCGTCAGGGGTGGTCATCCTACAATGAGCAGTTCTTC. Its translation is CASSRQGWSSYNEQFF.

The table lists this clonotype with a few counts. The chain links TRBV20-1 to TRBJ2-3, with 7 bases aligning to TRBD2. Germline trimming cut 1 base from V and 3 bases from J; bases unmatched to any gene: 13. The germline V gene has CDR1 DFQATT and CDR2 SNEGSKA (reference sequence). The CDR3 has 17 residues. For the CDR3, the DNA is TGCAGTGCTAGAGTCGAACTAGCGAGAGAGGTTACAGATACGCAGTATTTT. Translation gives CSARVELAREVTDTQYF.

This clonotype was detected a few times. CDR3 residues: CASSEGLGFQETQYF. The CDR3 DNA reads as TGTGCCAGCAGCGAGGGATTGGGGTTCCAAGAGACCCAGTACTTC. The chain combines TRBV28 with TRBJ2-5; perhaps TRBD2 as D (5 bases). CDR3 length: 15 amino acids. Trimming removed 6 bases from V and 1 base from J, with 15 bases in between. Germline CDR1 MDHEN, CDR2 SYDVKM.

Regarding this clonotype: A read error may account for a junction end that differs from germline. V gene TRBV7-2 combines with J gene TRBJ2-2, with D possibly TRBD2 on 6 matching bases. Germline V lookup: CDR1 SGHTA, CDR2 FQGNSA. This CDR3 contains 13 residues. Written as DNA, the CDR3 is TGTGCCAGCAGCTTGGTCGGCACCGGGGGGCTGTTTTTT. It is translated as CASSLVGTGGLFF.

CDR3: CASSVDGAMDEKLFF. The CDR3 nucleotides are TGTGCCAGCAGCGTAGACGGGGCGATGGACGAAAAACTGTTTTTT. This chain links TRBV9 with TRBJ1-4; D may be TRBD1 (5 bases). This CDR3 contains 15 residues. The germline V gene encodes CDR1 SGDLS and CDR2 YYNGEE. Deletions cut 0 bases from V and 8 bases from J, with 14 bases between.

This clonotype was counted ten times or more. The CDR3 DNA follows: TGCGCCAGCAGCTTGGAGTCTCGCCCTGGCGAGACCCAGTACTTC. Translating it yields CASSLESRPGETQYF. The V call is TRBV5-1, the J call TRBJ2-5; D is uncertain. Trimming pared 0 bases from V and 5 bases from J, leaving 14 bases between. Germline lookup yields CDR1 SGHRS and CDR2 YFSETQ. This CDR3 region has 15 residues.

Note on this clonotype: Relative to the germline gene, one junction end is altered; a read error may explain this. The chain employs TRBV6-6 and TRBJ1-2; a weak D match, TRBD1 (5 bases). The CDR3 extends over 16 amino acids. Germline values: CDR1 MNHNY, CDR2 SVGAGI (reference sequence). CDR3 in DNA: TGTGCTAGCAGTTACCCTATCAGGGCGGGGAACTATGGCCACACCTTC. Its translation: CASSYPIRAGNYGHTF.

In its sample, this clonotype was seen a few times. The V call is TRBV24-1, the J call TRBJ2-3; tentative D call: TRBD1 (6 bases). Trimming removed 5 bases from V and 6 bases from J, with 20 bases in between. The CDR3 is 16 amino acids. The V gene's germline CDR1 is KGHDR and CDR2 SFDVKD. CDR3 in amino acids: CATSVGASGLEDTQYF. Here the CDR3 DNA reads TGTGCCACCAGTGTGGGGGCCTCGGGATTGGAGGATACGCAGTATTTT.

This rearrangement joins TRBV6-5 to TRBJ2-3; TRBD1 might be the D (6 bases). The germline V and J ends were trimmed by 0 bases and 3 bases, with 28 bases remaining between them. Germline values: CDR1 MNHEY, CDR2 SVGAGI. The CDR3 contains 21 residues. The CDR3 coding sequence is TGTGCCAGCAGTTACTCGAGTAGTCGGTTTCAGGGGATGGTTGGAACAGATACGCAGTATTTT. Translation gives CASSYSSSRFQGMVGTDTQYF.

The chain carries TRBV12-3 or TRBV12-4 and TRBJ1-2; D gene uncertain. The V and J ends lost 3 bases and 6 bases respectively, with 8 bases between them. The CDR3 contains 12 residues. The CDR3 sequence is CASSFESHGYTF. CDR3 DNA sequence: TGTGCCAGCAGTTTCGAGAGCCATGGCTACACCTTC.

Only a few counts were recorded for this clonotype. The DNA of the CDR3 is TGTGCCAGCCAGCGAGACAGGGGATCTTACAATGAGCAGTTCTTC. This gives the protein CASQRDRGSYNEQFF. The V and J genes are TRBV6-6 and TRBJ2-1; TRBD1 aligns across 8 bases. The junction had 10 bases not matched to a gene; V was cut back by 8 bases and J by 4 bases. Germline-derived CDR1 and CDR2 are MNHNY and SVGAGI (reference sequence). CDR3 length: 15 amino acids.

The sample holds a few counts of this clonotype. This CDR3 reads CASSLSGGGNTEAFF. The CDR3 DNA reads TGCGCCAGCAGCTTGAGTGGGGGCGGGAACACTGAAGCTTTCTTT. The rearrangement joins TRBV5-1 to TRBJ1-1; tentative D call: TRBD1 (6 bases). Trimming took off 1 base at V and 1 base at J, with 11 bases between the two ends. CDR3 size: 15 residues. CDR1 SGHRS and CDR2 YFSETQ come from the germline V gene.

This clonotype was seen a handful of times. The rearrangement links TRBV12-3 or TRBV12-4 to TRBJ1-2; D possibly corresponds to TRBD1 (6 bases). The CDR3 runs 16 residues. V lost 3 bases and J lost 5, with 19 bases in between. CDR3 in amino acids: CASSLGRGGRGYGYTF. The CDR3 nucleotides read TGTGCCAGCAGTTTGGGCAGAGGAGGCAGGGGTTATGGCTACACCTTC.

J is TRBJ1-2 and V is TRBV11-3; D perhaps matches TRBD1 (5 bases). There are 12 residues in the CDR3. V was shortened by 2 bases and J by 10 bases, with 11 bases between the two germline ends. CDR1 SGHNT and CDR2 YENEEA come from the germline V gene. The CDR3 DNA reads as TGTGCCAGCAGCTTAATCGGGGGGGTCTACACCTTC. Its translation is CASSLIGGVYTF.

This chain uses TRBV6-1 with TRBJ1-5; a possible D gene is TRBD1 (5 bases). V lost 0 bases and J lost 5, with 8 bases in between. The CDR3 covers 14 residues. CDR1 and CDR2 from the germline V gene are MNHNS and SASEGT. Here the CDR3 DNA reads TGTGCCAGCAGTGAAGCCCAGGGAGATCAGCCCCAGCATTTT. Its protein is CASSEAQGDQPQHF.

This clonotype was observed a few times. The rearrangement links TRBV20-1 to TRBJ2-3, with 11 nucleotides matching TRBD2. From germline, CDR1 is DFQATT and CDR2 SNEGSKA (reference sequence). J lost 7 bases, V lost 6 bases, and 9 bases had no gene match. CDR3 length: 14 amino acids. CDR3 residues: CSAPSTSGGNTQYF. In nucleotides, the CDR3 is TGCAGTGCCCCGAGTACTAGCGGGGGTAATACGCAGTATTTT.

The rearrangement joins TRBV20-1 to TRBJ2-7; 9 bases fit TRBD2. The CDR3 covers 16 residues. The germline CDR1 and CDR2 sequences are DFQATT and SNEGSKA (reference sequence). Trimming took 0 bases from V and 0 from J; bases not matched to a gene: 6. The CDR3 DNA reads as TGCAGTGCTAGAGAATCGACTAGCGGTTACTCCTACGAGCAGTACTTC. This encodes CSARESTSGYSYEQYF.

This clonotype was picked up many times. The chain is built from TRBV5-4 and TRBJ2-2; D unresolved. The CDR3 contains 14 residues. Germline loops: CDR1 SGHNT, CDR2 YYREEE (reference sequence). With 0 bases removed from V and 6 bases from J, the gap between germline ends came to 9 bases. CDR3 coding DNA: TGTGCCAGCAGCTTGGAAAACGGAGCCGGGGAGCTGTTTTTT. Its protein is CASSLENGAGELFF.

This clonotype appeared a few times. This chain links TRBV29-1 with TRBJ2-6, with D perhaps being TRBD1 or TRBD2 (5 bases each). The CDR3 has 16 amino acids. V lost 4 bases and J 2 bases, leaving 15 bases between the germline ends. The germline CDR1 and CDR2 sequences are SQVTM and ANQGSEA. CDR3 amino acids: CSVVRDLTPGANVLTF. CDR3 in DNA: TGCAGCGTTGTAAGGGACCTAACCCCTGGGGCCAACGTCCTGACTTTC.

J is TRBJ2-1 and V is TRBV29-1; D unresolved. Trimming cost V 4 bases and J 9 bases, with 7 bases left between them. The CDR3 covers 10 residues. From germline, CDR1 is SQVTM and CDR2 ANQGSEA. The CDR3 is CSVGVGEQFF. In DNA, the CDR3 is TGCAGCGTTGGAGTGGGTGAGCAGTTCTTC.

This clonotype was found a few times. The chain is built from TRBV28 and TRBJ1-1; D is unclear. Trimming stripped 8 bases from V and 6 bases from J, with 10 bases between. CDR1 and CDR2 from the germline V gene are MDHEN and SYDVKM. This CDR3 is built from 11 residues. CDR3 nucleotides: TGTGCCAGCGAAGGGTCGGCTGAAGCTTTCTTT. This gives the protein CASEGSAEAFF.

The chain carries TRBV24-1 and TRBJ2-2; 8 bases fit TRBD1. Trimming at V came to 7 bases and at J to 3 bases, leaving 3 bases not matched to a gene. The CDR3 has 14 residues. CDR1 KGHDR and CDR2 SFDVKD come from the germline V gene. Written as DNA, the CDR3 is TGTGCCACCAGAGGACAGGGACACACCGGGGAGCTGTTTTTT. Translation: CATRGQGHTGELFF.

This clonotype appeared a few times. J is TRBJ2-7 and V is TRBV12-3 or TRBV12-4; D may correspond to TRBD1 or TRBD2 (6 bases each). V was shortened by 5 bases and J by 5 bases, with 19 bases between the two germline ends. CDR3 size: 15 residues. CDR3 amino acids: CASSPPGGGNNEQYF. The CDR3, as DNA: TGTGCCAGCAGTCCCCCAGGAGGGGGTAACAACGAGCAGTACTTC.

In regard to this clonotype: It may be a read error: a sequence one base away is much more abundant. V gene TRBV7-6 combines with J gene TRBJ2-7; TRBD2 agrees at 11 bases. Germline CDR1 reads SGHVS; CDR2 reads FNYEAQ. The CDR3 runs 14 residues. This CDR3 reads CASSPGTSGYAQYV. In DNA, the CDR3 is TGTGCCAGCAGCCCAGGGACTAGCGGTTACGCGCAGTACGTC.

This clonotype was detected only a few times. V gene TRBV5-1 combines with J gene TRBJ2-3, with D perhaps TRBD1 (6 bases). The CDR3 loop spans 14 amino acids. Looked up from germline, CDR1 is SGHRS and CDR2 is YFSETQ. Trimming stripped 3 bases from V and 2 bases from J, with 10 bases between. The CDR3 sequence: CASSSGVLTDTQYF. Written as DNA, the CDR3 is TGCGCCAGCAGCTCAGGGGTCCTCACAGATACGCAGTATTTT.

The chain joins TRBV20-1 to TRBJ2-2; tentatively, D is TRBD1 or TRBD2 (5 bases each). The CDR3 totals 16 residues. Germline-derived CDR1 and CDR2 are DFQATT and SNEGSKA (reference sequence). V was shortened by 5 bases and J by 1 base, with 17 bases between the two germline ends. The CDR3 spells CSAPAGRALNTGELFF. CDR3 DNA sequence: TGCAGTGCTCCTGCGGGCAGGGCCCTGAACACCGGGGAGCTGTTTTTT.

The J gene is TRBJ1-2, the V gene TRBV5-1; D is unclear. This CDR3 contains 16 residues. V dropped 3 bases and J dropped 2 bases, with 17 bases sitting between them. Germline V gene data show CDR1 as SGHRS and CDR2 as YFSETQ. DNA of the CDR3: TGCGCCAGCAGCTCCTTCTCACGTTTGGAGAACTATGGCTACACCTTC. This translates into CASSSFSRLENYGYTF.